Shown below are 18 T cell receptor beta chains from a single sample sequenced in a study of blood T cell repertoires in COVID-19 (dated by TCRdb to between 2020 and 2021). Library prep was done by the immunoSEQ multiplex PCR assay. TCRdb stores this immuneACCESS table with in-frame sequences only. Part of the clones is absent; in the studies checked, under half of the shortfall reflects unresolved V genes, and no reason is known for the rest. The sample yields about 150,000 clones; around 87% were counted once. The top ten clones comprise around 4.6% of the sample. Sequenced input: peripheral blood. The receptors were sampled from a woman aged 55-69 years with active or convalescent COVID-19.

This clone was seen just once. The chain joins TRBV19 to TRBJ1-2; TRBD1 might be the D (5 bases). The V gene's germline CDR1 is LNHDA and CDR2 SQIVND (reference sequence). The CDR3 length is 13 residues. With 9 bases removed from V and 3 bases from J, the gap between germline ends came to 14 bases. This CDR3 is CAREEQGDYGYTF. CDR3 sequence (DNA): TGTGCCAGAGAGGAGCAGGGCGACTATGGCTACACCTTC.

J is TRBJ2-7 and V is TRBV7-2; TRBD2 might be the D (6 bases). The CDR3 contains 14 residues. Germline loops: CDR1 SGHTA, CDR2 FQGNSA. The V end lost 0 bases, the J end lost 4 bases, and 10 bases lay between the germline ends. CDR3 bases: TGTGCCAGCAGCTTAGCGTCCGGAGGGTACGAGCAGTACTTC. Amino acid sequence: CASSLASGGYEQYF.

The rearrangement links TRBV6-5 to TRBJ1-4; TRBD1 matches 9 bases. The length of the CDR3 is 13 residues. CDR1 and CDR2 (germline): MNHEY, SVGAGI. With 7 bases clipped from V and 8 bases from J, the junction kept 5 bases outside the gene matches. DNA for the CDR3: TGTGCCAGCACCCGGGACAGGGACGAAAAACTGTTTTTT. Translated: CASTRDRDEKLFF.

The chain links TRBV11-2 to TRBJ2-1; 10 positions agree with TRBD2. From germline, CDR1 is SGHAT and CDR2 FQNNGV. J gave up 4 bases and V 7 bases, and 13 bases lay outside the gene matches. The CDR3 spans 17 residues. The CDR3 DNA follows: TGTGCCAGCAACGTACCTAGCGGGGGAGTTCTATACAATGAGCAGTTCTTC. Its translation is CASNVPSGGVLYNEQFF. Complete variable domain (other parts from reference TRBV11-2 and TRBJ2-1): EAGVAQSPRYKIIEKRQSVAFWCNPISGHATLYWYQQILGQGPKLLIQFQNNGVVDDSQLPKDRFSAERLKGVDSTLKIQPAKLEDSAVYLCASNVPSGGVLYNEQFFGPGTRLTVL.

Details on this clone: Other DNA sequences in this specimen translate into the identical CDR3. V gene TRBV2 combines with J gene TRBJ1-5; D perhaps matches TRBD1 (5 bases). The CDR3 sequence is 15 residues long. With 11 bases removed from V and 0 bases from J, the gap between germline ends came to 17 bases. Germline CDR1 and CDR2: SNHLY and FYNNEI. CDR3 sequence (DNA): TGTGCCTCAAGCGGGACGGGCGGTAGCAATCAGCCCCAGCATTTT. Translated: CASSGTGGSNQPQHF.

J is TRBJ2-1 and V is TRBV6-2 or TRBV6-3, with 7 bases that match TRBD2. Germline V lookup: CDR1 MNHEY, CDR2 SVGEGT. J gave up 9 bases and V 5 bases, and 10 bases lay outside the gene matches. CDR3 length equals 14 residues. CDR3 sequence reads: CASSPSWGGGEQFF. Written as DNA, the CDR3 is TGTGCCAGCAGTCCCTCGTGGGGCGGGGGTGAGCAGTTCTTC.

The rearrangement joins TRBV6-5 to TRBJ1-2; TRBD1 matches 8 bases. After removal of 2 bases from V and 7 bases from J, the junction contained 6 bases not matched to a gene. The CDR3 length is 14 residues. The germline CDR1 and CDR2 sequences are MNHEY and SVGAGI. CDR3 in amino acids: CASSYDDRGTGYTF. Here the CDR3 DNA reads TGTGCCAGCAGTTACGATGACAGGGGTACTGGCTACACCTTC.

This chain joins TRBV4-1 and TRBJ1-1; possible D gene TRBD1, 5 bases. V lost 3 bases to trimming and J lost 5 bases, with 16 bases between them. CDR3 length equals 15 residues. Germline values: CDR1 MGHRA, CDR2 YSYEKL. CDR3 residues: CASSHVGQGGTEAFF. The CDR3 DNA is TGCGCCAGCAGCCACGTAGGGCAGGGAGGGACTGAAGCTTTCTTT.

The chain combines TRBV6-5 with TRBJ1-1; no clear D gene. Trimming removed 2 bases from V and 4 bases from J, with 11 bases in between. This CDR3 contains 14 residues. Germline assignment: CDR1 MNHEY and CDR2 SVGAGI. The CDR3, as DNA: TGTGCCAGCAGTTACACGCCACCGGGCACTGAAGCTTTCTTT. This sequence encodes CASSYTPPGTEAFF.

The rearrangement uses TRBV12-3 or TRBV12-4 and TRBJ1-1; 9 nucleotides line up with TRBD1. Germline trimming cut 5 bases from V and 5 bases from J; bases unmatched to any gene: 3. This CDR3 region has 13 residues. The CDR3 is CASSRDRETEAFF. CDR3 DNA: TGTGCCAGCAGTCGGGACAGGGAGACTGAAGCTTTCTTT.

This chain joins TRBV6-5 and TRBJ2-1, with 9 nucleotides matching TRBD2. V was pared by 4 bases and J by 6 bases, with 10 bases of the junction left unmatched. The CDR3 is 16 amino acids. Germline V gene lookup returns CDR1 MNHEY and CDR2 SVGAGI. The chain's CDR3 is CASSSPKGGGVNEQFF. The CDR3 DNA follows: TGTGCCAGCAGTTCCCCGAAGGGCGGGGGGGTCAATGAGCAGTTCTTC.

The rearrangement links TRBV10-3 to TRBJ1-2; TRBD1 agrees at 8 bases. J lost 8 bases, V lost 3 bases, and 11 bases had no gene match. The CDR3 length is 15 residues. Germline-derived CDR1 and CDR2 are ENHRY and SYGVKD. CDR3 in amino acids: CAISDGAGGNWGYTF. In DNA form, the CDR3 reads TGTGCCATCAGTGATGGGGCAGGGGGCAACTGGGGCTACACCTTC.

The J gene is TRBJ1-3, the V gene TRBV19, with D possibly being TRBD1 (5 bases). V was shortened by 3 bases and J by 4 bases, with 16 bases between the two germline ends. Looked up from germline, CDR1 is LNHDA and CDR2 is SQIVND (reference sequence). This CDR3 contains 16 residues. The CDR3 reads CASSIDGGTLGNTIYF. CDR3 bases: TGTGCCAGTAGTATCGACGGGGGGACGCTGGGAAACACCATATATTTT.

This clone was seen once. The CDR3 DNA reads as TGTGCCAGCAGTTTTCAGGGGTTTTCCTACGAGCAGTACTTC. Translated, it gives CASSFQGFSYEQYF. The chain recombines TRBV2 with TRBJ2-7, with D possibly matching TRBD1 (6 bases). The germline gives CDR1 SNHLY, CDR2 FYNNEI. The CDR3 consists of 14 residues. V was cut by 5 bases and J by 1 base, with 12 bases left in between.

This clone was recorded a few times. The CDR3 DNA sequence: TGTGCCAGCAGCCTCAGAAGGGGCCCCGGGGAGCTGTTTTTT. Its protein is CASSLRRGPGELFF. This chain joins TRBV7-8 and TRBJ2-2, with D maybe TRBD1 (5 bases). The germline V gene has CDR1 SGHVS and CDR2 FQNEAQ. V gave up 5 bases and J gave up 6 bases, with 13 bases separating them. The CDR3 covers 14 residues.

The gene calls are TRBV5-8 and TRBJ1-6, with D maybe TRBD1 (5 bases). The V gene's germline CDR1 is SGHTS and CDR2 YDEGEE. The V gene lost 4 bases and the J gene lost 7 bases, with 15 bases spanning the gap. The CDR3 sequence is 15 residues long. The CDR3 DNA follows: TGTGCCAGCAGCCTCGTGGAGGGGTCAAATTCACCCCTCCACTTT. This gives the protein CASSLVEGSNSPLHF.

This chain connects TRBV10-1 to TRBJ1-5; no clear D. Per the germline V gene, CDR1 is WNHNN and CDR2 is SYGVQD (reference sequence). There are 12 residues in the CDR3. V was pared by 3 bases and J by 7 bases, with 7 bases between. Here the CDR3 DNA reads TGCGCCAGCAGTGATAGGGAGCAGCCCCAGCATTTT. This codes for CASSDREQPQHF.

The chain is built from TRBV2 and TRBJ1-5, with 10 bases matching TRBD1. Germline CDR1 reads SNHLY; CDR2 reads FYNNEI. V dropped 3 bases and J dropped 3; count of bases not matched to a gene: 2. The CDR3 sequence is 15 residues long. Here the CDR3 reads CASSDDRGPNQPQHF. The CDR3 bases are TGTGCCAGCAGTGATGACAGGGGGCCCAATCAGCCCCAGCATTTT.